What follows are 24 T cell receptor beta chains derived from one specimen sequenced in a study of shared clonotypes between healthy human individuals. The table came from immunoSEQ multiplex PCR; TCRdb's copy has only in-frame clones and leaves some out. The sample carries over a million clones, 96% recorded once. Material: naive CD4+ T cells sorted from blood. Subset defined: CD45RA+ positively selected. The receptor source for this set is a man aged 25 to 45 in good health.

The chain recombines TRBV6-6 with TRBJ1-1; TRBD1 is a possible D gene (5 bases). The V end was cut by 7 bases, the J end by 4 bases, with 19 bases between. This CDR3 is 15 amino acids long. Germline-derived CDR1 and CDR2 are MNHNY and SVGAGI (reference sequence). Here the CDR3 reads CASNLLLGEATEAFF. Written as DNA, the CDR3 is TGTGCCAGCAACCTACTCCTGGGGGAAGCCACTGAAGCTTTCTTT.

This clone was counted a single time. Additional DNA sequences in this sample encode the identical CDR3. This sequence joins TRBV19 and TRBJ1-1; 7 nucleotides match TRBD1. The V gene's germline CDR1 is LNHDA and CDR2 SQIVND (reference sequence). The ends lost 8 bases at V and 1 base at J; junction bases unmatched: 7. There are 14 residues in the CDR3. In nucleotides, the CDR3 is TGTGCCAGTTCCCACAGGGGCGGGAACACTGAAGCTTTCTTT. It encodes CASSHRGGNTEAFF.

The chain has TRBV14 and TRBJ2-7; the match to TRBD1 covers 7 bases. Germline-derived CDR1 and CDR2 are SGHDN and FVKESK. The CDR3 spans 14 residues. J lost 1 base, V lost 4 bases, and 4 bases had no gene match. In DNA form, the CDR3 reads TGTGCCAGCAGCCCCTACAGGGGATCCTACGAGCAGTACTTC. Encoded protein: CASSPYRGSYEQYF.

V and J are TRBV7-9 and TRBJ2-3; D ambiguous. CDR1 and CDR2 from the germline V gene are SEHNR and FQNEAQ (reference sequence). CDR3 length equals 12 residues. V lost 5 bases, J lost 6 bases, and 9 bases lay in between. CDR3 loop: CASSQESDTQYF. In nucleotides, the CDR3 is TGTGCCAGCAGCCAGGAGTCGGATACGCAGTATTTT.

The rearrangement links TRBV19 to TRBJ1-2, with no clear D. This CDR3 region has 15 residues. Germline CDR1 LNHDA, CDR2 SQIVND (reference sequence). V was cut by 11 bases and J by 0 bases, with 19 bases left in between. For the CDR3, the DNA is TGTGCCGTTCAAAGCCCGGGCCGCACTAACTATGGCTACACCTTC. Translating it yields CAVQSPGRTNYGYTF. The whole variable domain, remainder taken from reference TRBV19 and TRBJ1-2, is DGGITQSPKYLFRKEGQNVTLSCEQNLNHDAMYWYRQDPGQGLRLIYYSQIVNDFQKGDIAEGYSVSREKKESFPLTVTSAQKNPTAFYLCAVQSPGRTNYGYTFGSGTRLTVV.

V usage is TRBV9 and J usage is TRBJ2-7; 8 bases align to TRBD2. Unmatched junction bases numbered 20, after V lost 3 bases and J lost 3 bases. This CDR3 is 19 amino acids long. CDR1 and CDR2 from the germline V gene are SGDLS and YYNGEE. The CDR3 loop is CASSGKDPRAGEVVYEQYF. CDR3 bases: TGTGCCAGCAGCGGCAAAGATCCTAGAGCGGGAGAAGTGGTCTACGAGCAGTACTTC.

This sequence joins TRBV6-4 and TRBJ2-1, with D hard to call. The V gene's germline CDR1 is MRHNA and CDR2 SNTAGT. Trimming left V 5 bases short and J 5 bases short, with 19 bases between. CDR3 size: 16 residues. The CDR3 DNA sequence: TGTGCCAGCAGTTTAAGCAAAAACGGACCAAACAATGAGCAGTTCTTC. Amino acids: CASSLSKNGPNNEQFF.

On this clone itself: This sample also contains other DNA sequences that code for the same CDR3. The J gene is TRBJ1-3, the V gene TRBV2; D unresolved. This CDR3 is 14 amino acids long. In germline, CDR1 is SNHLY, CDR2 FYNNEI. V dropped 3 bases and J dropped 0 bases, with 6 bases sitting between them. The CDR3 protein is CASSDWNSGNTIYF. CDR3 DNA sequence: TGTGCCAGCAGTGATTGGAACTCTGGAAACACCATATATTTT.

The V call is TRBV5-1, the J call TRBJ2-5; 8 nucleotides match TRBD2. Looked up from germline, CDR1 is SGHRS and CDR2 is YFSETQ. With V trimmed by 0 bases and J by 5 bases, 15 bases remained unmatched. This CDR3 has 18 residues. Written as DNA, the CDR3 is TGCGCCAGCAGCTTGGTCCAACAATCGGGGGGGGTCTTTGAGACCCAGTACTTC. It codes for CASSLVQQSGGVFETQYF.

The rearrangement uses TRBV10-3 and TRBJ2-1, with TRBD2 matching 9 bases. The CDR3 has 17 residues. The trim removed 0 bases at V and 7 bases at J, leaving 10 bases unmatched. Germline CDR1 is ENHRY and CDR2 is SYGVKD. The CDR3 here is CAISESSGTSYVNEQFF. The DNA of the CDR3 is TGTGCCATCAGTGAGTCGAGTGGGACTAGCTACGTAAATGAGCAGTTCTTC.

This CDR3 is CATTQTSGRVGELFF. Here the CDR3 DNA reads TGTGCCACAACTCAGACTAGCGGGAGGGTCGGGGAGCTGTTTTTT. This chain uses TRBV27 with TRBJ2-2, with 14 bases aligning to TRBD2. Germline CDR1 is MNHEY and CDR2 is SMNVEV (reference sequence). Trimming took 10 bases from V and 7 from J; bases not matched to a gene: 8. This CDR3 region has 15 residues.

The chain employs TRBV2 and TRBJ2-1; D is undetermined. This CDR3 comprises 10 residues. Per germline, CDR1 SNHLY and CDR2 FYNNEI. Trimming removed 7 bases from V and 9 bases from J, with 7 bases in between. The CDR3 nucleotides are TGTGCCAGCATGTGGGGTGAGCAGTTCTTC. Its protein product is CASMWGEQFF.

The chain recombines TRBV5-3 with TRBJ1-1; D is unclear. TRBV5-3 is an open reading frame whose function is uncertain. The CDR3 is 12 residues long. V dropped 4 bases and J dropped 3 bases, with 7 bases sitting between them. The CDR3 protein is CARSRGDTEAFF. As DNA, the CDR3 is TGTGCCAGAAGCCGTGGGGACACTGAAGCTTTCTTT.

The gene calls are TRBV28 and TRBJ1-1, with D tentatively TRBD1 (5 bases). CDR3 length: 15 residues. Germline values: CDR1 MDHEN, CDR2 SYDVKM. V lost 4 bases, J lost 0 bases, and 12 bases lay in between. CDR3 residues: CASSYQGVVNTEAFF. The CDR3 nucleotides read TGTGCCAGCAGTTATCAGGGTGTTGTGAACACTGAAGCTTTCTTT.

This chain connects TRBV9 to TRBJ1-4; D is undetermined. CDR3 length equals 15 residues. Germline CDR1 reads SGDLS; CDR2 reads YYNGEE. With 0 bases removed from V and 3 bases from J, the gap between germline ends came to 9 bases. CDR3 amino acids: CASSVGIGSNEKLFF. In nucleotides, the CDR3 is TGTGCCAGCAGCGTAGGGATAGGCTCTAATGAAAAACTGTTTTTT.

About this clone itself: Other DNA variants within this sample encode the same CDR3. J is TRBJ1-2 and V is TRBV11-2; a weak D match, TRBD1 (5 bases). Trimming removed 3 bases at V and 7 bases at J, with 15 bases between. CDR3 length equals 14 residues. Germline values: CDR1 SGHAT, CDR2 FQNNGV. DNA of the CDR3: TGTGCCAGCAGCTTGGAACCGGGACTTTCTGGCTACACCTTC. This codes for CASSLEPGLSGYTF.

In its sample, this clone was seen once. V and J are TRBV4-2 and TRBJ1-2; the D gene is possibly TRBD1 (6 bases). This CDR3 is built from 13 residues. The germline gives CDR1 LGHNA, CDR2 YNFKEQ. Trimming removed 0 bases at V and 10 bases at J, with 12 bases between. In DNA, the CDR3 is TGTGCCAGCAGCCAAGAGATCAGGGGTGCCTACACCTTC. It is translated as CASSQEIRGAYTF.

V usage is TRBV6-5 and J usage is TRBJ1-2; the D gene is possibly TRBD1 (5 bases). The CDR3 sequence is 14 residues long. V was pared by 8 bases and J by 6 bases, with 19 bases between. Looked up from germline, CDR1 is MNHEY and CDR2 is SVGAGI. The DNA for the CDR3 is TGTGCCAGCCGCCGGTCCTGGACAAACGATGGCTACACCTTC. Translated, it gives CASRRSWTNDGYTF.

This clone was recorded once. The genes are TRBV15 and TRBJ1-5; perhaps TRBD1 as D (6 bases). The V end lost 5 bases, the J end lost 1 base, and 15 bases lay between the germline ends. The V gene's germline CDR1 is LNHNV and CDR2 YYDKDF (reference sequence). CDR3 length: 16 amino acids. The CDR3 here is CATSRYTGRSNQPQHF. The DNA of the CDR3 is TGTGCCACCAGCCGATACACAGGGAGAAGCAATCAGCCCCAGCATTTT.

The V gene is TRBV28, the J gene TRBJ2-5; D gene ambiguous. Germline CDR1 reads MDHEN; CDR2 reads SYDVKM. The germline V and J ends were trimmed by 10 bases and 4 bases, with 19 bases remaining between them. The CDR3 loop spans 14 amino acids. CDR3 coding DNA: TGTGCCATCGTTCCGCGCGCAGGACGAGAGACCCAGTACTTC. Translated, it gives CAIVPRAGRETQYF.

The chain carries TRBV7-2 and TRBJ2-1, with D tentatively TRBD2 (6 bases). This CDR3 is 14 amino acids long. Trimming took off 5 bases at V and 9 bases at J, with 17 bases between the two ends. From germline, CDR1 is SGHTA and CDR2 FQGNSA. CDR3 in amino acids: CASSPSSVWGEQFF. The CDR3 nucleotides read TGTGCCAGCAGCCCGTCTAGCGTTTGGGGTGAGCAGTTCTTC.

The rearrangement links TRBV7-9 to TRBJ2-4, with 7 nucleotides matching TRBD2. The CDR3 has 13 residues. Germline V gene sequence: CDR1 SEHNR, CDR2 FQNEAQ (reference sequence). The trim removed 5 bases at V and 10 bases at J, leaving 8 bases unmatched. CDR3 sequence: CASSRGEGRIQYF. The CDR3 DNA sequence: TGTGCCAGCAGCCGGGGGGAGGGACGGATTCAGTACTTC.

Concerning this clone: Other DNA sequences from this sample encode an identical CDR3 as well. This sequence joins TRBV25-1 and TRBJ1-5; the D gene is possibly TRBD1 (5 bases). CDR3 length equals 15 residues. Germline V CDR1 and CDR2: MGHDK, SYGVNS. V lost 1 base to trimming and J lost 3 bases, with 10 bases between them. CDR3 sequence reads: CASSESGRINQPQHF. CDR3 nucleotide sequence: TGTGCCAGCAGTGAATCGGGGCGGATCAATCAGCCCCAGCATTTT. Using reference TRBV25-1 and TRBJ1-5 for the parts outside the CDR3, the full variable domain is EADIYQTPRYLVIGTGKKITLECSQTMGHDKMYWYQQDPGMELHLIHYSYGVNSTEKGDLSSESTVSRIRTEHFPLTLESARPSHTSQYLCASSESGRINQPQHFGDGTRLSIL.

This chain connects TRBV6-6 to TRBJ2-2; D unclear. The V gene's germline CDR1 is MNHNY and CDR2 SVGAGI (reference sequence). V shed 4 bases and J shed 10 bases, with 10 bases lying between them. This CDR3 comprises 12 residues. The CDR3 protein is CASSSLRAELFF. In nucleotides, the CDR3 is TGTGCCAGCAGTTCCCTTAGAGCGGAGCTGTTTTTT.